This T cell receptor beta chain was retrieved from a study of CD8+ T cells in alopecia areata. The treatment is: oral pan-JAK inhibitor, 5-10 mg twice daily. Whole-study findings and limits: Lesional tissue from the scalp (especially in alopecia totalis/universalis) showed higher clonality than normal scalp. Links between baseline CD8+ expansion and response need larger treated cohorts. A great number of expanded lesional clones endured in scalp and blood during tofacitinib.

A remark on this clone: The antigen remains unidentified.

Germline V CDR1 and CDR2: SGHVS, FQNEAQ. V was clipped by 8 bases and J by 3 bases, with 19 bases between them. The CDR3 loop spans 15 amino acids. Sequencing templates came from extracted RNA that was reverse transcribed into cDNA. TCRdb's copy holds only in-frame clones and misses some; the assay was immunoSEQ multiplex PCR. The sample contains around 200,000 clones, 55% to 70% of which appear only once. This sample comprised CD4+ T cells sorted from blood, obtained at week 4, from a patient treated with tofacitinib. This sequence joins TRBV7-8 and TRBJ1-1, with D perhaps TRBD1 (6 bases). The receptor's source is a human donor with alopecia areata. The DNA of the CDR3 is TGTGCCAGCGCCCGGATGGGGGGGGGCTACACTGAAGCTTTCTTT. Residues: CASARMGGGYTEAFF.